Listed below are T cell receptor beta chains from one sample, sequenced in a study of blood T cells in healthy people across ages. One entry per CDR3 protein results from TCRdb running MiXCR on the 5' RACE reads. The data contain around 2 million distinct CDR3 sequences, roughly 43% of them seen just once; the ten biggest clones take up more than 20%. Source material: blood. These receptors were taken from a human donor in good health. Each CDR3 is given with its conserved first and last residue. A D gene is named only where the DNA matches it firmly. Some rows have no size entry. The others give once, few or many, or a class for an expanded clone.

d_call j_call clone_size v_call cdr3_aa cdr3_nt
TRBD2 TRBJ2-5 NA TRBV4-3 CASSQGLAGRPTKETQYF TGCGCCAGCAGCCAAGGACTAGCGGGGCGACCGACCAAAGAGACCCAGTACTTC
NA TRBJ1-2 NA TRBV5-1 CASRISAGTIGYTF TGCGCCAGCAGAATTAGCGCAGGGACTATAGGCTACACCTTC
NA TRBJ1-2 few TRBV9 CASSVANGAYGYTF TGTGCCAGCAGCGTAGCGAACGGAGCCTATGGCTACACCTTC
NA TRBJ1-2 NA TRBV20-1 CSARDPGQVPYGYTF TGCAGTGCTAGAGACCCAGGGCAGGTCCCCTATGGCTACACCTTC
NA TRBJ1-6 NA TRBV6-5 CASTSTGSYNSPLHF TGTGCCAGCACTAGTACGGGGTCCTATAATTCACCCCTCCACTTT
TRBD1 TRBJ1-6 NA TRBV12-5 CASGLAGTGKILNSPLHF TGTGCTAGTGGTTTGGCAGGGACAGGGAAAATCCTGAATTCACCCCTCCACTTT
NA TRBJ1-4 few TRBV6-6 CASSYALGSGTNEKLFF TGTGCCAGCAGTTACGCCTTGGGTTCGGGAACTAATGAAAAACTGTTTTTT
NA TRBJ1-3 once TRBV6-8 CASRTTDRGNTIYF TGTGCCAGCAGGACTACAGACAGAGGGAACACCATATATTTT
NA TRBJ2-1 NA TRBV12-3/TRBV12-4 CASSFGGNTGNEQFF TGTGCCAGCAGTTTCGGCGGGAATACGGGCAATGAGCAGTTCTTC
TRBD1 TRBJ2-7 few TRBV5-1 CASSIYLDRGQPEQYF TGCGCCAGCAGCATCTATTTAGACAGGGGGCAGCCCGAGCAGTACTTC
NA TRBJ2-5 few TRBV5-4 CASSVTQETQYF TGTGCCAGCAGCGTTACCCAAGAGACCCAGTACTTC
NA TRBJ2-1 NA TRBV5-1 CASSLVPLDNYNEQFF TGCGCCAGCAGCTTGGTACCGCTGGACAACTACAATGAGCAGTTCTTC
NA TRBJ1-4 few TRBV7-9 CASSQQGPPNEKLFF TGTGCCAGCAGCCAACAGGGCCCCCCTAATGAAAAACTGTTTTTT
NA TRBJ1-2 NA TRBV6-1 CASSEVRSVYGYTF TGTGCCAGCAGTGAAGTACGGAGCGTTTATGGCTACACCTTC
NA TRBJ2-4 NA TRBV5-1 CASSFQDKNIQYF TGCGCCAGCAGCTTTCAAGATAAAAACATTCAGTACTTC
TRBD2 TRBJ2-5 once TRBV7-9 CASSPTSGGWKTQYF TGTGCCAGCAGCCCGACTAGCGGGGGGTGGAAGACCCAGTACTTC
NA TRBJ2-3 NA TRBV12-5 CASGFNPVEGSTDTQYF TGTGCTAGTGGTTTCAACCCGGTGGAGGGAAGCACAGATACGCAGTATTTT
TRBD2 TRBJ2-2 few TRBV20-1 CSAAPSGLNTGELFF TGCAGTGCTGCCCCTAGCGGTCTTAACACCGGGGAGCTGTTTTTT
NA TRBJ2-5 NA TRBV20-1 CSARSAGETLYF TGCAGTGCTAGGTCGGCAGGGGAGACCCTGTACTTC
TRBD1 TRBJ2-3 many TRBV29-1 CSVGTGDTQYF TGCAGCGTCGGGACAGGGGATACGCAGTATTTT
TRBD1 TRBJ2-7 NA TRBV29-1 CSVEEGGTGDPYEQYF TGCAGCGTTGAAGAAGGAGGGACAGGGGACCCCTACGAGCAGTACTTC
TRBD1 TRBJ2-3 NA TRBV13 CASSQRDRDRDTQYF TGTGCCAGCAGTCAGCGGGACAGGGATAGAGATACGCAGTATTTT
NA TRBJ1-4 NA TRBV29-1 CSVEDLRSRNEKLFF TGCAGCGTTGAAGATCTACGGAGTCGGAATGAAAAACTGTTTTTT
NA TRBJ2-1 once TRBV20-1 CSASRGQLFSEQFF TGCAGTGCTTCACGAGGACAGCTTTTTAGTGAGCAGTTCTTC
TRBD1 TRBJ1-4 NA TRBV9 CASSVGQGGNEKRFF TGTGCCAGCAGCGTCGGACAGGGGGGTAATGAAAAACGGTTTTTT
NA TRBJ1-2 NA TRBV20-1 CSAEALYGYTF TGCAGTGCTGAGGCTCTCTATGGCTACACCTTC
NA TRBJ1-5 NA TRBV12-3/TRBV12-4 CASSLQSAQPQHF TGTGCCAGCAGTTTACAGAGTGCCCAGCCCCAGCATTTT
TRBD1 TRBJ2-7 NA TRBV5-1 CASSFTGTGDEQYF TGTGCCAGCTCCTTTACCGGGACAGGGGACGAGCAGTACTTC
NA TRBJ1-2 few TRBV14 CASSQRPGQPFNYGYTF TGTGCCAGCAGCCAAAGGCCCGGACAGCCTTTTAACTATGGCTACACCTTC
NA TRBJ1-4 NA TRBV3-1 CASSQIGADNTNEKLFF TGTGCCAGCAGCCAAATTGGGGCGGACAATACTAATGAAAAACTGTTTTTT
NA TRBJ1-1 NA TRBV15 CATSRDLEFGTEAFF TGTGCCACCAGCAGAGATTTAGAGTTCGGCACTGAAGCTTTCTTT
NA TRBJ2-1 NA TRBV29-1 CSVGGGQTYNEQFF TGCAGCGTTGGAGGCGGGCAGACCTACAATGAGCAGTTCTTC
NA TRBJ1-2 NA TRBV6-5 CASSYASTEYGYTF TGTGCCAGCAGTTACGCTTCGACTGAGTATGGCTACACCTTC
NA TRBJ1-5 few TRBV12-3/TRBV12-4 CASSGRGPQHF TGTGCCAGCAGTGGACGGGGGCCCCAGCATTTT